What follows are 21 T cell receptor beta chains derived from one specimen sequenced in a study of technical replicates of blood from a few donors. Only in-frame clones appear in the TCRdb table, and some are missing; sequencing was by immunoSEQ multiplex PCR. The top ten clones hold 0.2% to 0.3% of a sample with 73,000 or so clones, 90% to 95% of them seen once. The specimen was T cells isolated from PBMCs. These receptors originate from a human donor in good health.

The chain joins TRBV11-3 to TRBJ2-2; D gene uncertain. This CDR3 contains 13 residues. V was cut by 2 bases and J by 4 bases, with 5 bases left in between. Germline V gene sequence: CDR1 SGHNT, CDR2 YENEEA. In DNA, the CDR3 is TGTGCCAGCAGCTTATCCCTCACCGGGGAGCTGTTTTTT. Its protein product is CASSLSLTGELFF.

The J gene is TRBJ1-1, the V gene TRBV29-1; D unclear. The V gene lost 4 bases and the J gene lost 0 bases, with 9 bases spanning the gap. In germline, CDR1 is SQVTM, CDR2 ANQGSEA. The CDR3 is 13 residues long. The CDR3 DNA is TGCAGCGTTGCTCACGGTTTGAACACTGAAGCTTTCTTT. Protein product: CSVAHGLNTEAFF.

This clone was recorded only once. V gene TRBV18 combines with J gene TRBJ1-1; D uncertain. The germline V and J ends were trimmed by 6 bases and 7 bases, with 12 bases remaining between them. Germline CDR1 KGHSH, CDR2 LQKENI. The CDR3 spans 12 residues. CDR3 DNA sequence: TGTGCCAGCTCGGCCGCCACAATTGAAGCTTTCTTT. Protein product: CASSAATIEAFF. The full variable domain, rest sourced from reference TRBV18 and TRBJ1-1, is NAGVMQNPRHLVRRRGQEARLRCSPMKGHSHVYWYRQLPEEGLKFMVYLQKENIIDESGMPKERFSAEFPKEGPSILRIQQVVRGDSAAYFCASSAATIEAFFGQGTRLTVV.

V and J are TRBV6-5 and TRBJ2-7; TRBD1 agrees at 7 bases. Unmatched junction bases numbered 11, after V lost 4 bases and J lost 2 bases. The germline gives CDR1 MNHEY, CDR2 SVGAGI. There are 16 residues in the CDR3. This CDR3 is CASSSRQGPGTYEQYF. Written as DNA, the CDR3 is TGTGCCAGCAGTTCCCGACAGGGCCCGGGGACCTACGAGCAGTACTTC.

The chain joins TRBV19 to TRBJ1-1, with D possibly being TRBD1 (5 bases). The germline CDR1 and CDR2 sequences are LNHDA and SQIVND (reference sequence). Trimming took off 0 bases at V and 1 base at J, with 9 bases between the two ends. The CDR3 is 15 amino acids. In nucleotides, the CDR3 is TGTGCCAGTAGTATAGAGAGAGGACAGAACACTGAAGCTTTCTTT. It codes for CASSIERGQNTEAFF.

J is TRBJ2-1 and V is TRBV19; a possible D gene is TRBD1 (6 bases). The V gene's germline CDR1 is LNHDA and CDR2 SQIVND (reference sequence). Trimming took 4 bases from V and 7 from J, leaving 17 bases between them. The CDR3 runs to 15 residues. DNA for the CDR3: TGTGCCAGTAGTAAGCTAGCCGGGACAAGAAATGAGCAGTTCTTC. It translates to CASSKLAGTRNEQFF.

The rearrangement joins TRBV5-6 to TRBJ1-4; possibly TRBD1 for D (6 bases). The germline V gene has CDR1 SGHDT and CDR2 YYEEEE. Trimming removed 1 base at V and 6 bases at J, with 13 bases between. This CDR3 contains 15 residues. CDR3 amino acids: CASSLRTGTHEKLFF. In nucleotides, the CDR3 is TGTGCCAGCAGCTTGAGAACAGGGACACATGAAAAACTGTTTTTT.

The DNA of the CDR3 is TGTGCCTGGAGTTGGAAGAGGACTTCATGGAACGAGCAGTACTTC. Amino acid sequence: CAWSWKRTSWNEQYF. This chain links TRBV30 with TRBJ2-7; possible D gene TRBD2, 5 bases. Trimming pared 2 bases from V and 5 bases from J, leaving 19 bases between. Germline V CDR1 and CDR2: GTSNPN, SVGIG (reference sequence). This CDR3 spans 15 amino acids.

The chain has TRBV28 and TRBJ2-7; 7 nucleotides align to TRBD2. This CDR3 has 16 residues. The germline gives CDR1 MDHEN, CDR2 SYDVKM. J gave up 1 base and V 3 bases, and 9 bases lay outside the gene matches. The CDR3 region is CASSFLLGGKSYEQYF. CDR3 in DNA: TGTGCCAGCAGTTTTCTTTTGGGGGGGAAATCCTACGAGCAGTACTTC.

J is TRBJ2-7 and V is TRBV27; D remains unclear. The germline V gene has CDR1 MNHEY and CDR2 SMNVEV (reference sequence). CDR3 length: 13 residues. Deletions cut 2 bases from V and 3 bases from J, with 8 bases between. DNA of the CDR3: TGTGCCAGCAGTTTAACAGTGAACTACGAGCAGTACTTC. Its protein is CASSLTVNYEQYF.

The V and J genes are TRBV18 and TRBJ2-5, with D possibly TRBD1 on 5 matching bases. Trimming shortened V by 3 bases and J by 2 bases, and 13 bases separated the two germline ends. The CDR3 runs to 15 residues. Per the germline V gene, CDR1 is KGHSH and CDR2 is LQKENI. The CDR3 DNA reads TGTGCCAGCTCACCTTCGACAGCGCCTCAAGAGACCCAGTACTTC. The encoded protein is CASSPSTAPQETQYF.

This chain links TRBV19 with TRBJ2-7, with 8 positions matching TRBD2. The CDR3 has 15 residues. Germline V gives CDR1 LNHDA, CDR2 SQIVND (reference sequence). Trimming cost V 3 bases and J 5 bases; bases outside gene matches: 9. CDR3 coding DNA: TGTGCCAGTAGTATTAAACGCGGGACTAGTAACGAGCAGTACTTC. Translating it yields CASSIKRGTSNEQYF.

The chain employs TRBV4-1 and TRBJ2-2; D is unclear. The V gene's germline CDR1 is MGHRA and CDR2 YSYEKL. The CDR3 contains 16 residues. The ends were cut back, 0 bases at V and 0 bases at J, with 8 bases in the middle. The CDR3 reads CASSQEPSANTGELFF. The CDR3 DNA reads as TGCGCCAGCAGCCAAGAACCCTCGGCGAACACCGGGGAGCTGTTTTTT.

The gene calls are TRBV6-5 and TRBJ1-3; TRBD1 agrees at 8 bases. CDR1 and CDR2 (germline): MNHEY, SVGAGI. CDR3 length: 16 amino acids. Germline trimming cut 2 bases from V and 2 bases from J; bases unmatched to any gene: 5. CDR3 sequence: CASSYRGQGAGNTIYF. The CDR3 DNA is TGTGCCAGCAGTTACCGAGGACAGGGTGCTGGAAACACCATATATTTT.

The gene calls are TRBV19 and TRBJ2-1; 8 nucleotides agree with TRBD2. The CDR3 has 15 residues. Germline values: CDR1 LNHDA, CDR2 SQIVND (reference sequence). Trimming at V came to 3 bases and at J to 6 bases, leaving 7 bases not matched to a gene. CDR3 nucleotide sequence: TGTGCCAGTAGTATCATGTCTAGCGGGTCCAATGAGCAGTTCTTC. Translation: CASSIMSSGSNEQFF.

CDR3 loop: CASRLAGELFHEQYF. CDR3 nucleotide sequence: TGTGCCAGCAGACTAGCGGGAGAATTGTTCCACGAGCAGTACTTC. The rearrangement links TRBV27 to TRBJ2-7; 11 bases agree with TRBD2. Unmatched junction bases numbered 9, after V lost 6 bases and J lost 5 bases. This CDR3 contains 15 residues. Germline V gene data show CDR1 as MNHEY and CDR2 as SMNVEV (reference sequence).

The chain couples TRBV19 to TRBJ2-7; weak D call: TRBD1 (5 bases). Germline V CDR1 and CDR2: LNHDA, SQIVND (reference sequence). V lost 3 bases, J lost 2 bases, and 11 bases lay in between. The CDR3 is 14 residues long. The CDR3 DNA follows: TGTGCCAGTAGTATTCATTTGGACACCTACGAGCAGTACTTC. It codes for CASSIHLDTYEQYF.

In this sample, this clone turned up once. The rearrangement uses TRBV6-1 and TRBJ2-7, with 12 bases that match TRBD2. Germline V gene data show CDR1 as MNHNS and CDR2 as SASEGT. After removal of 6 bases from V and 0 bases from J, the junction contained 3 bases not matched to a gene. This CDR3 comprises 15 residues. In DNA, the CDR3 is TGTGCCAGCAGGAGGACTAGCGGGAACTCCTACGAGCAGTACTTC. Translation gives CASRRTSGNSYEQYF.

This chain uses TRBV19 with TRBJ1-2; D gene ambiguous. The CDR3 covers 13 residues. V lost 8 bases, J lost 3 bases, and 13 bases lay in between. The germline V gene has CDR1 LNHDA and CDR2 SQIVND (reference sequence). The CDR3 nucleotides read TGTGCCAGTGCCGGGAACAGTCACTATGGCTACACCTTC. Its protein is CASAGNSHYGYTF.

The J gene is TRBJ2-1, the V gene TRBV19; TRBD2 aligns across 7 bases. This CDR3 region has 14 residues. The ends lost 5 bases at V and 8 bases at J; junction bases unmatched: 9. Germline V CDR1 and CDR2: LNHDA, SQIVND (reference sequence). The CDR3 nucleotides are TGTGCCAGTAGTGTCCCCTTAACTAGCGATGAGCAGTTCTTC. Its protein is CASSVPLTSDEQFF.

The genes are TRBV4-1 and TRBJ2-5; 9 nucleotides agree with TRBD1. The CDR3 contains 19 residues. Germline CDR1 and CDR2: MGHRA and YSYEKL. V was clipped by 5 bases and J by 1 base; unmatched bases: 17. Here the CDR3 DNA reads TGCGCCAGCAGCGCAATACTGCGGTACGGGACAGGGATCCAAGAGACCCAGTACTTC. Encoded protein: CASSAILRYGTGIQETQYF.